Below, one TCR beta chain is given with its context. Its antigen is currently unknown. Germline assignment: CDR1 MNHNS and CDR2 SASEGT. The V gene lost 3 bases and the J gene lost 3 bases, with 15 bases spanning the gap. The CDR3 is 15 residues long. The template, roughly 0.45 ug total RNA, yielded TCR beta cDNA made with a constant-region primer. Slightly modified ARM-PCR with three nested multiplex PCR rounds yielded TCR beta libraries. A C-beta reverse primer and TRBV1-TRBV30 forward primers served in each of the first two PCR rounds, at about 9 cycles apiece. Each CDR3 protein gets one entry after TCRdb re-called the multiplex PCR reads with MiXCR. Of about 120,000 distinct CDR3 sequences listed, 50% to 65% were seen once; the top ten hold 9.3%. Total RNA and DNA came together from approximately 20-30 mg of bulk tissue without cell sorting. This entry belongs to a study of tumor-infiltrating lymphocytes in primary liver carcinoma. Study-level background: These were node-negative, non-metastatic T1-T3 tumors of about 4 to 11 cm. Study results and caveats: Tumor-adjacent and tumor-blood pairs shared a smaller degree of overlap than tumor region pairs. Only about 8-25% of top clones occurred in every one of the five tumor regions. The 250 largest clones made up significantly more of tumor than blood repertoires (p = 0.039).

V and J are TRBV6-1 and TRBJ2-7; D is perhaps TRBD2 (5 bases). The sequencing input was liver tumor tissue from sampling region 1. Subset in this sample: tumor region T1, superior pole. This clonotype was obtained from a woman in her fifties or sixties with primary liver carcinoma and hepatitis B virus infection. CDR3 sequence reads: CASSDPEGSFYEQYF. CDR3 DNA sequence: TGTGCCAGCAGTGACCCAGAGGGCTCCTTCTACGAGCAGTACTTC.